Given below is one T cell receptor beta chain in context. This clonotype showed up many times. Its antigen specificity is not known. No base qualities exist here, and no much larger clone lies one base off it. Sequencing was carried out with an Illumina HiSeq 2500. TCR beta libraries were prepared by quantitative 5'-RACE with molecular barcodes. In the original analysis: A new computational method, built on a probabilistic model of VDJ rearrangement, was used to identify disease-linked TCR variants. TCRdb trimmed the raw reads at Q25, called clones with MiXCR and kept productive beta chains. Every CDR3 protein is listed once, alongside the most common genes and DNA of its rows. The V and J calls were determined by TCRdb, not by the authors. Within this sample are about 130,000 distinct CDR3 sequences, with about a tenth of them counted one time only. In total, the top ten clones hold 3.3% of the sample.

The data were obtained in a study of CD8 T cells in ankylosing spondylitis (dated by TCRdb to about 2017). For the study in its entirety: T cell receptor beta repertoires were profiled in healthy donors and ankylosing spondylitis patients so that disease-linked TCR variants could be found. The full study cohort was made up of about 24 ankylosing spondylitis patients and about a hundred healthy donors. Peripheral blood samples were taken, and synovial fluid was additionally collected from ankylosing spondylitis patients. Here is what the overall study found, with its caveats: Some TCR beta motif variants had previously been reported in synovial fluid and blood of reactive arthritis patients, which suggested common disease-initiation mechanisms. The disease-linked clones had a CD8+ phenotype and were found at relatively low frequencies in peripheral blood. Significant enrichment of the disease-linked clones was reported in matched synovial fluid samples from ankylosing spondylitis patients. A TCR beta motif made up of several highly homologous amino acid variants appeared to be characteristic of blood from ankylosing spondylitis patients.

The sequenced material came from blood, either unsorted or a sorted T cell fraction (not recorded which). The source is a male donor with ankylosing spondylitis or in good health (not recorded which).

The CDR3 corresponds to CASAFTDRTPNTEAFF. At the DNA level, the sequence is TGTGCCAGCGCATTCACAGACAGGACCCCGAACACTGAAGCTTTCTTT. This receptor chain uses TRBV3-1 and TRBJ1-1; a tentative D call is TRBD1 (6 bases match). The CDR3 measures 16 amino acids from cysteine to phenylalanine. The read is trimmed to its CDR3 DNA, 48 bases read in frame from base 1. The germline V gene (reference sequence) supplies CDR1 LGHDT and CDR2 YNNKEL. V drops 8 bases and J drops 1 base, leaving 20 bases in between. The reference TRBV3-1 and TRBJ1-1 proteins fill in what lies around the CDR3, so the full variable domain reads DTAVSQTPKYLVTQMGNDKSIKCEQNLGHDTMYWYKQDSKKFLKIMFSYNNKELIINETVPNRFSPKSPDKAHLNLHINSLELGDSAVYFCASAFTDRTPNTEAFFGQGTRLTVV.